This T cell receptor beta chain originates from a study of shared clonotypes between healthy human individuals. Study context: Each donor's CD4 naive and CD4 memory cells filled three plates apiece, CD8 naive two, and CD8 memory one.

Study-wide points: Shared clonotypes: about 5.3% naive CD4, under 4% naive CD8, about 2.5% memory CD4, 0.35% to 0.5% memory CD8.

Trimming cost V 3 bases and J 10 bases, with 11 bases left between them. This CDR3 is 12 amino acids long. Germline loops: CDR1 MNHNS, CDR2 SASEGT. The sorted-subset replicate PCRs were given 150 to 200 ng DNA, which is roughly 30,000 T cell genomes. Repertoires were generated with immunoSEQ multiplex PCR, while TCRdb's copy carries only in-frame clones and drops some. The data hold 2 million to 3 million clones, with around 90% observed a single time. A word on this clone: As yet, its antigen is unknown.

The origin of this receptor is a man aged 18 to 30 in good health. The sequenced sample consisted of naive CD4+ T cells sorted from blood. Subset denoted: CD45RA+ positively selected. The J gene is TRBJ2-3, the V gene TRBV6-1; TRBD1 is a possible D gene (6 bases). CDR3 sequence: CASSEGQGPQYF. In DNA form, the CDR3 reads TGTGCCAGCAGTGAGGGGCAGGGGCCGCAGTATTTT.